Listed below are T cell receptor beta chains from one sample, sequenced in a study of cytomegalovirus exposure and HLA in healthy donors. Assay: immunoSEQ multiplex PCR; the TCRdb copy retains only in-frame clones and omits some. This table holds 150,000 to 200,000 clones, 84% found once. Sequencing used PBMCs. The receptors shown here come from a boy aged 5-17 years in good health and CMV-seronegative. Each CDR3 is given without its conserved first and last residue.

J gene: TRBJ1-6; V gene: TRBV29-1; CDR3 protein: SVRFGRENSPLH
J gene: TRBJ1-1; V gene: TRBV30; CDR3 protein: AWSVMRRNTEAF
J gene: TRBJ2-7; V gene: TRBV27; CDR3 protein: ASSLSVRTSAAYEQY
J gene: TRBJ2-7; V gene: TRBV19; CDR3 protein: ASSIDRFYEQY
J gene: TRBJ1-1; V gene: TRBV6-5; CDR3 protein: ASSYSGWEGKAF
J gene: TRBJ2-7; V gene: TRBV5-1; CDR3 protein: ASSLGNRGSEQY
J gene: TRBJ1-4; V gene: TRBV19; CDR3 protein: ASSTPGQGNEKLF
J gene: TRBJ2-7; V gene: TRBV5-1; CDR3 protein: ASSTGTRIYEQY
J gene: TRBJ1-1; V gene: TRBV13; CDR3 protein: ASLYGTGVEAF
J gene: TRBJ1-2; V gene: TRBV19; CDR3 protein: ASSRGRGYNYGYT
J gene: TRBJ2-4; V gene: TRBV7-2; CDR3 protein: ASSPEIAKNIQY
J gene: TRBJ1-5; V gene: TRBV28; CDR3 protein: ASQGILPAQH
J gene: TRBJ2-7; V gene: TRBV2; CDR3 protein: ASRKRISGEAYEQY
J gene: TRBJ2-5; V gene: TRBV12-5; CDR3 protein: ASGLTPPDRVSRETQY
J gene: TRBJ1-1; V gene: TRBV2; CDR3 protein: ASSEETGTEAF
J gene: TRBJ2-2; V gene: TRBV9; CDR3 protein: ASSPGNTGELF
J gene: TRBJ2-5; V gene: TRBV27; CDR3 protein: ASRGLAAETQY
J gene: TRBJ2-7; V gene: TRBV30; CDR3 protein: AWSKGRTHSYEQY
J gene: TRBJ2-7; V gene: TRBV28; CDR3 protein: ASSFYGLASEQY
J gene: TRBJ1-3; V gene: TRBV10-2; CDR3 protein: ATLHRSGNTIY
J gene: TRBJ2-1; V gene: TRBV19; CDR3 protein: ASTPSRRGNEQF
J gene: TRBJ2-7; V gene: TRBV6-5; CDR3 protein: ASCGGLSYEQY
J gene: TRBJ2-1; V gene: TRBV6-1; CDR3 protein: ASSGLAGLSSYNEQF
J gene: TRBJ1-2; V gene: TRBV27; CDR3 protein: ASSLRDRDYGYT
J gene: TRBJ2-1; V gene: TRBV7-8; CDR3 protein: ASSLGMGGSYNEQF
J gene: TRBJ1-3; V gene: TRBV19; CDR3 protein: ASTQGLRGNTIY
J gene: TRBJ1-5; V gene: TRBV28; CDR3 protein: ASTQGVQPQH
J gene: TRBJ1-3; V gene: TRBV29-1; CDR3 protein: SLMTGSEGGNTIY
J gene: TRBJ1-6; V gene: TRBV7-2; CDR3 protein: ASSPRRDRVYSPLH
J gene: TRBJ2-1; V gene: TRBV5-4; CDR3 protein: ASSLGLRRQGYNEQF
J gene: TRBJ2-7; V gene: TRBV5-1; CDR3 protein: ASSSGLAGWDEQY
J gene: TRBJ1-5; V gene: TRBV4-1; CDR3 protein: ASSQVHIGGVNQPQH
J gene: TRBJ1-5; V gene: TRBV2; CDR3 protein: ASRDTNQPQH
J gene: TRBJ1-1; V gene: TRBV11-3; CDR3 protein: ASSLAEGAQAF
J gene: TRBJ1-2; V gene: TRBV30; CDR3 protein: AAGQQVYGYT
J gene: TRBJ2-7; V gene: TRBV29-1; CDR3 protein: SVELGLAGVLSKQY
J gene: TRBJ1-2; V gene: TRBV27; CDR3 protein: ASSLSRRGNGYT
J gene: TRBJ1-2; V gene: TRBV30; CDR3 protein: AWIVTGLDGYT
J gene: TRBJ2-5; V gene: TRBV5-1; CDR3 protein: ASSYGLAALQETQY
J gene: TRBJ1-1; V gene: TRBV2; CDR3 protein: ASSPRGLGTEAF
J gene: TRBJ2-5; V gene: TRBV7-2; CDR3 protein: ASSSLQTQY
J gene: TRBJ1-6; V gene: TRBV7-3; CDR3 protein: ASSSHSSYNSPLH
J gene: TRBJ2-7; V gene: TRBV2; CDR3 protein: ASLGGAYEQY
J gene: TRBJ2-1; V gene: TRBV5-8; CDR3 protein: ASSPWTSGTTFVYNEQF
J gene: TRBJ2-2; V gene: TRBV6-6; CDR3 protein: ASSYSLRNTGELF
J gene: TRBJ1-5; V gene: TRBV2; CDR3 protein: ASSPTQTGTSNQPQH